One and the same sample provided the 5 T cell receptor beta chains below, sequenced in a study of cytomegalovirus exposure and HLA in healthy donors. Primers: 60 Vbeta forward and 13 Jbeta reverse. Method: immunoSEQ multiplex PCR; TCRdb's copy keeps in-frame clones and lacks some. The sample lists 200,000 to 250,000 clones, roughly 80% occurring once. The sample consisted of PBMCs. The receptors come from a woman aged 40 to 50 in good health and CMV-seropositive.

The J gene is TRBJ1-3, the V gene TRBV5-1; no clear D gene. This CDR3 contains 17 residues. Germline values: CDR1 SGHRS, CDR2 YFSETQ. Trimming left V 4 bases short and J 2 bases short, with 19 bases between. This chain's CDR3 is CASSAGGKMVTGNTIYF. The CDR3 DNA reads TGCGCCAGCAGCGCTGGCGGCAAGATGGTAACTGGAAACACCATATATTTT.

The rearrangement links TRBV10-3 to TRBJ2-7, with D unresolved. The V end lost 5 bases, the J end lost 0 bases, and 14 bases lay between the germline ends. The CDR3 is made up of 15 amino acids. The germline CDR1 and CDR2 sequences are ENHRY and SYGVKD. CDR3 bases: TGTGCCATCAGTACGACTGTATTTGGCTCCTACGAGCAGTACTTC. This sequence encodes CAISTTVFGSYEQYF.

This clone was found once. The genes are TRBV11-2 and TRBJ1-3, with D unclear. V lost 1 base to trimming and J lost 2 bases, with 12 bases between them. CDR1 is SGHAT, CDR2 FQNNGV, per germline. The CDR3 has 16 amino acids. CDR3 coding DNA: TGTGCCAGCAGCTTAGGCCGGGGTGGCGCTGGAAACACCATATATTTT. This translates into CASSLGRGGAGNTIYF.

This chain connects TRBV25-1 to TRBJ1-5, with TRBD1 identical over 8 bases. This CDR3 spans 16 amino acids. Germline-derived CDR1 and CDR2 are MGHDK and SYGVNS. Trimming at V came to 3 bases and at J to 2 bases, leaving 6 bases not matched to a gene. DNA for the CDR3: TGTGCCAGCAGTGAGTCAGGACAGGGCGGCAATCAGCCCCAGCATTTT. This sequence encodes CASSESGQGGNQPQHF.

The DNA of the CDR3 is TGTGCCAGCAGTTTAAGGCCAGGGGAGAAGCAGTACTTC. It translates to CASSLRPGEKQYF. V is TRBV27 and J is TRBJ2-7, with D possibly being TRBD1 (6 bases). This CDR3 spans 13 amino acids. Deletions cut 2 bases from V and 8 bases from J, with 13 bases between. Germline V gene data show CDR1 as MNHEY and CDR2 as SMNVEV (reference sequence).